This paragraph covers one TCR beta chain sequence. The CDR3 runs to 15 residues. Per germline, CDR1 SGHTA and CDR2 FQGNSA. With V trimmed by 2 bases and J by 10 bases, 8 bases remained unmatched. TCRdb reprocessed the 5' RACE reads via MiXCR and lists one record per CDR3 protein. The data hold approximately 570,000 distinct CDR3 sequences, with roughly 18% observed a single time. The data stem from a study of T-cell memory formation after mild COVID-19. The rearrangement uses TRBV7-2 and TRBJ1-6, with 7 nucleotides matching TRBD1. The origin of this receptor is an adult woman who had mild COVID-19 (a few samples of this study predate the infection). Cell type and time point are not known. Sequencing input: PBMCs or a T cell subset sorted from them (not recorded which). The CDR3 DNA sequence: TGTGCCAGCAGCTTATACCAGGGGGTTGGGTCACCCCTCCACTTT. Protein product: CASSLYQGVGSPLHF.